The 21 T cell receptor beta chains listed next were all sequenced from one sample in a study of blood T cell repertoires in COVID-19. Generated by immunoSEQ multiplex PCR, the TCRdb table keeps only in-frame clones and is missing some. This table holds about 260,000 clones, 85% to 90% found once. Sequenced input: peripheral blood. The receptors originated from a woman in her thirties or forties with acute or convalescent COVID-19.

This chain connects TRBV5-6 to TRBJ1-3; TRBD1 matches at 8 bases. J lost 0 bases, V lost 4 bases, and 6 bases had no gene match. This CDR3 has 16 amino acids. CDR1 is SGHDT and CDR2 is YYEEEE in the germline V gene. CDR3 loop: CASSPLGQASGNTIYF. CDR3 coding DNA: TGTGCCAGCAGCCCTCTGGGACAGGCCTCTGGAAACACCATATATTTT.

CDR3 in amino acids: CAWSAGGSSSPLHF. CDR3 nucleotides: TGTGCCTGGAGTGCAGGGGGGAGTAGTTCACCCCTCCACTTT. The chain has TRBV30 and TRBJ1-6; 7 bases are shared with TRBD1. Losses at the gene ends were 1 base for V and 9 bases for J; bases not matched to a gene: 6. CDR1 GTSNPN and CDR2 SVGIG come from the germline V gene (reference sequence). There are 14 residues in the CDR3.

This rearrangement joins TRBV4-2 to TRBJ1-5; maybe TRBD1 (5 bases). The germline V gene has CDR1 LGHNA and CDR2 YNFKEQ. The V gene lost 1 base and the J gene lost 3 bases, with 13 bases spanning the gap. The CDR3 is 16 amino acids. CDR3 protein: CASSQGLGGYNQPQHF. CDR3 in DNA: TGTGCCAGCAGCCAAGGGCTGGGGGGTTACAATCAGCCCCAGCATTTT.

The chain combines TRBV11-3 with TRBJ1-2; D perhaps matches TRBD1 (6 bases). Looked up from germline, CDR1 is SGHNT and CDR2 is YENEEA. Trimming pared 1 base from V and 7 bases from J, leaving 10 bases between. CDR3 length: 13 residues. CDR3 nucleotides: TGTGCCAGCAGCTTAGTCCAGGGGACTGGCTACACCTTC. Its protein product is CASSLVQGTGYTF.

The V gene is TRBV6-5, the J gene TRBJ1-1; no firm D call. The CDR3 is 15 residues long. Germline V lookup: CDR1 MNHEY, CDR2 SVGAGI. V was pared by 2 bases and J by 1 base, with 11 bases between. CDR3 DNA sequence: TGTGCCAGCAGTTACAGCGGAGCACCGAACACTGAAGCTTTCTTT. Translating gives CASSYSGAPNTEAFF.

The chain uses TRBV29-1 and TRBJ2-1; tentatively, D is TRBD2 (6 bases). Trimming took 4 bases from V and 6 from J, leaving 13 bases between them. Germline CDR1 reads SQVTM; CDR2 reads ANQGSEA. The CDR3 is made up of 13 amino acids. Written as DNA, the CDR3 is TGCAGCGTTGGCGGGGCGCAAGTCAATGAGCAGTTCTTC. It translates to CSVGGAQVNEQFF.

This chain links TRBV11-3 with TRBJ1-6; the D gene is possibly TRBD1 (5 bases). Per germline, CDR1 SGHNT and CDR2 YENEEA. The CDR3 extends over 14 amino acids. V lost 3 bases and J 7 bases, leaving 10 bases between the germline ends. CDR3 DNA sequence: TGTGCCAGCAGCTTCGACAGCGCCAATTCACCCCTCCACTTT. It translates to CASSFDSANSPLHF.

The CDR3 DNA reads TGTGCCTGGAGTGTAAGGGGGGGAAATTCACCCCTCCACTTT. Translating gives CAWSVRGGNSPLHF. This chain connects TRBV30 to TRBJ1-6; D is perhaps TRBD1 (6 bases). Germline V lookup: CDR1 GTSNPN, CDR2 SVGIG (reference sequence). The CDR3 consists of 14 residues. Trimming took 0 bases from V and 7 from J, leaving 10 bases between them.

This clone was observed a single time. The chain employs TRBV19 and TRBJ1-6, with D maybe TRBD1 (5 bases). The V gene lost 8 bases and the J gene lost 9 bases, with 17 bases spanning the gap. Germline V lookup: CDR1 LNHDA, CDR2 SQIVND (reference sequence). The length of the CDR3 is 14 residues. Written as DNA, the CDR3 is TGTGCCAGTCGATACACGGAGGGGACTTCACCCCTCCACTTT. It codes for CASRYTEGTSPLHF.

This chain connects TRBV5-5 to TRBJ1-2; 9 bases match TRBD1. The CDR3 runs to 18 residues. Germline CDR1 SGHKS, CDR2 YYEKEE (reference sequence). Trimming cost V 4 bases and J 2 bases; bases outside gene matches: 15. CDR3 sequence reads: CASSHIWEGQGLNYGYTF. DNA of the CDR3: TGTGCCAGCAGCCATATATGGGAAGGACAGGGGCTAAACTATGGCTACACCTTC.

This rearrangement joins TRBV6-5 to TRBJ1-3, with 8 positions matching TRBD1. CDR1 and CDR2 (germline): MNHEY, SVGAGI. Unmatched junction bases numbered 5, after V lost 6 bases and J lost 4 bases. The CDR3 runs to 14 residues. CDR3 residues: CASSEDRAGNTIYF. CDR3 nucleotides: TGTGCCAGCAGCGAGGACAGGGCCGGAAACACCATATATTTT.

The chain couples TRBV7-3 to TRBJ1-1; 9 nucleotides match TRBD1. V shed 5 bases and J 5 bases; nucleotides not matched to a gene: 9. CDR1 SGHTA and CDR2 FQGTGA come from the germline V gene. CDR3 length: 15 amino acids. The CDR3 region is CASSQLGQGRTEAFF. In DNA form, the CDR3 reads TGTGCCAGCAGCCAATTGGGACAGGGCAGGACTGAAGCTTTCTTT. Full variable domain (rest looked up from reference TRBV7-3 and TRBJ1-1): GAGVSQTPSNKVTEKGKYVELRCDPISGHTALYWYRQSLGQGPEFLIYFQGTGAADDSGLPNDRFFAVRPEGSVSTLKIQRTERGDSAVYLCASSQLGQGRTEAFFGQGTRLTVV.

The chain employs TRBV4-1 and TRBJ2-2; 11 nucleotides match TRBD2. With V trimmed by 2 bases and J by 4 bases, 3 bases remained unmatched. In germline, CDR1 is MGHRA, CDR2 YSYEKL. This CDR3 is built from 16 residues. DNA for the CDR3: TGCGCCAGCAGCCAACATGGACTAGCGGGCACCGGGGAGCTGTTTTTT. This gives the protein CASSQHGLAGTGELFF.

CDR3 nucleotides: TGTGCCACCACCGGACAGGGAGAGGAGACCCAGTACTTC. It yields the protein CATTGQGEETQYF. The chain has TRBV24-1 and TRBJ2-5, with 8 bases aligning to TRBD1. J gave up 5 bases and V 8 bases, and 6 bases lay outside the gene matches. CDR3 length: 13 residues. Looked up from germline, CDR1 is KGHDR and CDR2 is SFDVKD.

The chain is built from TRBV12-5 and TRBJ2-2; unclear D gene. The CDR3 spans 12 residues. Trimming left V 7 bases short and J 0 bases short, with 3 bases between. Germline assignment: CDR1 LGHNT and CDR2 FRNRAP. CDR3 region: CASASNTGELFF. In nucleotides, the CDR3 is TGTGCTAGTGCTTCGAACACCGGGGAGCTGTTTTTT.

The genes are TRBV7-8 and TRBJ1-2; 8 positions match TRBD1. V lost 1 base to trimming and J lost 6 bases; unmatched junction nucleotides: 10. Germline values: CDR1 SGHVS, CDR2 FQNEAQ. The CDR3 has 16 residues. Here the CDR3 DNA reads TGTGCCAGCAGCTTAGGTCCAGGACAGGGTATTCATGGCTACACCTTC. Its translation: CASSLGPGQGIHGYTF.

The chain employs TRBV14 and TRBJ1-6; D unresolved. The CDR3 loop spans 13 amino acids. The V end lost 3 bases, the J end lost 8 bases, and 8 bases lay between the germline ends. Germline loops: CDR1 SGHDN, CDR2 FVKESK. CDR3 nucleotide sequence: TGTGCCAGCAGCCAGGGCGGGTATTCACCCCTCCACTTT. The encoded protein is CASSQGGYSPLHF.

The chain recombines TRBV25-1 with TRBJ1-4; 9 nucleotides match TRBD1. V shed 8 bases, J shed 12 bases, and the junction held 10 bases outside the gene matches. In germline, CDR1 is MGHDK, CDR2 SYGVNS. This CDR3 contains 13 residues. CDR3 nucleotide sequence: TGTGCCAGCGGTACAGGGGGCCGGGAGCAACTGTTTTTT. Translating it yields CASGTGGREQLFF.

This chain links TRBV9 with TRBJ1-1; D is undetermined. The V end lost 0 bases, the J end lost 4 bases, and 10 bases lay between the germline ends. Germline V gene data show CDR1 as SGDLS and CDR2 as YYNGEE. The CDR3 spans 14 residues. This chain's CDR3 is CASSVGPEGTEAFF. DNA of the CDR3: TGTGCCAGCAGCGTAGGACCGGAGGGCACTGAAGCTTTCTTT.

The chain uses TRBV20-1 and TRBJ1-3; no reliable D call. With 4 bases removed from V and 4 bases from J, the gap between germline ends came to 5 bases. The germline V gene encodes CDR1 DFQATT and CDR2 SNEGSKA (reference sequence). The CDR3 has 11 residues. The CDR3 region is CSATRGNTIYF. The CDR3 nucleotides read TGCAGTGCTACTAGGGGAAACACCATATATTTT.

The DNA for the CDR3 is TGTGCCAGCAGATTCATAGGGGATTCTAATGAAAAACTGTTTTTT. Its translation is CASRFIGDSNEKLFF. The chain combines TRBV6-5 with TRBJ1-4; perhaps TRBD1 as D (5 bases). The CDR3 extends over 15 amino acids. The ends were cut back, 6 bases at V and 3 bases at J, with 14 bases in the middle. Looked up from germline, CDR1 is MNHEY and CDR2 is SVGAGI.